A selection of T cell receptor beta chains follows, all from one sample in a study of early T cells in non-severe SARS-CoV-2 infection. TCRdb ran MiXCR on the 5' RACE reads and lists one entry per CDR3 protein. This sample has tens of thousands of distinct CDR3 sequences, with roughly 10% found just once. The sample comprised whole blood. The receptors stem from an adult who was a healthcare worker with PCR-confirmed SARS-CoV-2 infection or an uninfected control (not recorded which). Each CDR3 is given with its conserved first and last residue. Each record gives: V gene, J gene, CDR3 length, clone size, CDR3 protein. Some rows have no size entry. The others give once, few or many, or a class for an expanded clone.

v_call: TRBV6-5; j_call: TRBJ2-7; cdr3_length: 14; clone_size: many; cdr3_aa: CASSRTGEAYEQYF
v_call: TRBV9; j_call: TRBJ2-7; cdr3_length: 15; clone_size: NA; cdr3_aa: CASSPLRDAKSEQYF
v_call: TRBV9; j_call: TRBJ1-4; cdr3_length: 14; clone_size: few; cdr3_aa: CASSMDRMGEKLFF
v_call: TRBV5-1; j_call: TRBJ2-7; cdr3_length: 16; clone_size: many; cdr3_aa: CASSLDARVDSYEQYF
v_call: TRBV2; j_call: TRBJ2-7; cdr3_length: 14; clone_size: few; cdr3_aa: CASSGNRGPFEQYF
v_call: TRBV5-1; j_call: TRBJ2-3; cdr3_length: 14; clone_size: NA; cdr3_aa: CASSLALGQNTQYF
v_call: TRBV28; j_call: TRBJ1-1; cdr3_length: 12; clone_size: many; cdr3_aa: CASRVTDTEAFF
v_call: TRBV4-2; j_call: TRBJ2-7; cdr3_length: 16; clone_size: NA; cdr3_aa: CASSLGEGTSSYEQYF
v_call: TRBV4-1; j_call: TRBJ2-3; cdr3_length: 14; clone_size: many; cdr3_aa: CASSQTGGPDTQYF
v_call: TRBV7-9; j_call: TRBJ2-7; cdr3_length: 14; clone_size: many; cdr3_aa: CASSPRDSGDEQYF
v_call: TRBV20-1; j_call: TRBJ2-3; cdr3_length: 15; clone_size: NA; cdr3_aa: CSARDVGRDTDTQYF
v_call: TRBV20-1; j_call: TRBJ1-1; cdr3_length: 13; clone_size: many; cdr3_aa: CSAKAGANTEAFF
v_call: TRBV4-3; j_call: TRBJ2-1; cdr3_length: 13; clone_size: few; cdr3_aa: CASSQSPSYEQFF
v_call: TRBV2; j_call: TRBJ2-5; cdr3_length: 12; clone_size: many; cdr3_aa: CASQRSQETQYF
v_call: TRBV7-7; j_call: TRBJ2-1; cdr3_length: 15; clone_size: NA; cdr3_aa: CVSSLLAGPYNEQFF
v_call: TRBV5-1; j_call: TRBJ2-2; cdr3_length: 14; clone_size: NA; cdr3_aa: CASKDRAFPGELFF
v_call: TRBV24-1; j_call: TRBJ2-3; cdr3_length: 16; clone_size: many; cdr3_aa: CATSDTSGGRADTQYF
v_call: TRBV6-6; j_call: TRBJ1-4; cdr3_length: 11; clone_size: many; cdr3_aa: CASSRREELFF
v_call: TRBV4-3; j_call: TRBJ2-4; cdr3_length: 17; clone_size: NA; cdr3_aa: CASSQGWSGGAKNIQYF
v_call: TRBV9; j_call: TRBJ2-7; cdr3_length: 15; clone_size: NA; cdr3_aa: CASSVASGYSYEQYF
v_call: TRBV7-9; j_call: TRBJ1-1; cdr3_length: 14; clone_size: many; cdr3_aa: CASSSVTPLTEAFF
v_call: TRBV20-1; j_call: TRBJ1-2; cdr3_length: 11; clone_size: few; cdr3_aa: CSATDRLGYTF
v_call: TRBV11-2; j_call: TRBJ2-1; cdr3_length: 14; clone_size: many; cdr3_aa: CASSLEGLTMWQFF